The T cell receptor (beta chain) under discussion was sequenced for a study of T cell changes during pregnancy in multiple sclerosis. This CDR3 has 15 residues. Germline V CDR1 and CDR2: MNHEY, SMNVEV (reference sequence). The junction had 1 base not matched to a gene; V was cut back by 2 bases and J by 1 base. TCRdb's table, derived via immunoSEQ multiplex PCR, lists solely in-frame clones and lacks some. The sample consists of tens of thousands of clones, 94% of them appearing once. The rearrangement joins TRBV27 to TRBJ1-1; 10 positions agree with TRBD1. The TCR sequence derives from a female donor with multiple sclerosis, enrolled in a pregnancy study. Sequencing used CD4+ T cells from peripheral blood mononuclear cells, obtained in the second trimester of pregnancy. CDR3: CASSLRDRGNTEAFF. The CDR3 bases are TGTGCCAGCAGTTTAAGGGACAGGGGGAACACTGAAGCTTTCTTT.